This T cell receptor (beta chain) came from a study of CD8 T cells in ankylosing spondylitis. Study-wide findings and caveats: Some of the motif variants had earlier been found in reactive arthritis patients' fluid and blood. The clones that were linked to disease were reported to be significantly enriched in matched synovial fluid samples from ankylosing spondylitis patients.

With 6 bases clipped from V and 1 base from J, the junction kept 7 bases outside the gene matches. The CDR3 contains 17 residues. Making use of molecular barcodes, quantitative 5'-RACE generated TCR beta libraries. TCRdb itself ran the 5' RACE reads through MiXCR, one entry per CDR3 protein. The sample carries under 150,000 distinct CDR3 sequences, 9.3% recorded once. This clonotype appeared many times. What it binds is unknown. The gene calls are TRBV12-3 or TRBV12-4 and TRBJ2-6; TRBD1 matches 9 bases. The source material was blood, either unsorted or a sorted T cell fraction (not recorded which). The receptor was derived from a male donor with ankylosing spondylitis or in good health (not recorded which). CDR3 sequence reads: CASRAGTGSSGANVLTF. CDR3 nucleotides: TGTGCCAGCAGGGCCGGGACAGGGTCTTCTGGGGCCAACGTCCTGACTTTC.